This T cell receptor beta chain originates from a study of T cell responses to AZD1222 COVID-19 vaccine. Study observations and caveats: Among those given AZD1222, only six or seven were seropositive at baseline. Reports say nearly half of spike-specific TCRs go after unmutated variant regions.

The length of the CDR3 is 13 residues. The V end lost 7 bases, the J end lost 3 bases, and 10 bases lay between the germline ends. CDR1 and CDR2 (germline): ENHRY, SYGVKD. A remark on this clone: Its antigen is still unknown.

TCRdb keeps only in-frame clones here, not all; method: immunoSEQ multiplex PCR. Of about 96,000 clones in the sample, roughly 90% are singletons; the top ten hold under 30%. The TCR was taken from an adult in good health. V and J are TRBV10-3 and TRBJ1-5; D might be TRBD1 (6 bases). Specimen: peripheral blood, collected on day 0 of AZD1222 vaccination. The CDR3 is CAITQGLNQPQHF. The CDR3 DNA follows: TGTGCCATCACCCAGGGGCTCAATCAGCCCCAGCATTTT.